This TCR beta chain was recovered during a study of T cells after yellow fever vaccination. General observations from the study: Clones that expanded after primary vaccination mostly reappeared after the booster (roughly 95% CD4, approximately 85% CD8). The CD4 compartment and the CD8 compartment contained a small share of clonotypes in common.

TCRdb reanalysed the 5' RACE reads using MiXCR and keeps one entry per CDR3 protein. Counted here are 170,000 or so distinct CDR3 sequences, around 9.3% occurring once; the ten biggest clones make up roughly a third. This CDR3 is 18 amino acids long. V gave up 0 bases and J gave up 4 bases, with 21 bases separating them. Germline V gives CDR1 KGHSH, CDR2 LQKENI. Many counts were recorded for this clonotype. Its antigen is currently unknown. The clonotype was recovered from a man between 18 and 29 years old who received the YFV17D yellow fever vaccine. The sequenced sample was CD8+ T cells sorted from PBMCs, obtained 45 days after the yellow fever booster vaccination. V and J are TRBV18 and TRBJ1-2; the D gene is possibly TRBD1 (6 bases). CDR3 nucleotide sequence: TGTGCCAGCTCACCACCTACGGCGGACAGAGCGTATATCTATGGCTACACCTTC. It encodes CASSPPTADRAYIYGYTF. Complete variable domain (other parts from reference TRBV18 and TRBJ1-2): NAGVMQNPRHLVRRRGQEARLRCSPMKGHSHVYWYRQLPEEGLKFMVYLQKENIIDESGMPKERFSAEFPKEGPSILRIQQVVRGDSAAYFCASSPPTADRAYIYGYTFGSGTRLTVV.